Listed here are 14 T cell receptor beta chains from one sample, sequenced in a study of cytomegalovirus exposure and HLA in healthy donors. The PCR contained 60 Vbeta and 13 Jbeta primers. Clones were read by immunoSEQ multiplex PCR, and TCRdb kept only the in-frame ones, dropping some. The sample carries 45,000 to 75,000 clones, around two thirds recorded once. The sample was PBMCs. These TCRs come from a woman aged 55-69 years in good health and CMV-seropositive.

DNA of the CDR3: TGTGCCAGCACACCGGGACTATTGTACGAGCAGTACTTC. Amino acid sequence: CASTPGLLYEQYF. The V call is TRBV6-5, the J call TRBJ2-7; 7 bases agree with TRBD2. CDR1 MNHEY and CDR2 SVGAGI come from the germline V gene. The CDR3 is made up of 13 amino acids. V trimming: 7 bases; J trimming: 4 bases; junction bases outside the gene matches: 7.

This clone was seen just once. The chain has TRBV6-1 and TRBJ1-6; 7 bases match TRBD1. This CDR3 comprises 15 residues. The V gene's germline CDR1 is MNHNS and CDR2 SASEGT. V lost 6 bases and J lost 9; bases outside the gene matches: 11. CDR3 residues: CASRGQSTQGSPLHF. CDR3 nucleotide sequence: TGTGCCAGCAGGGGACAGTCCACTCAGGGTTCACCCCTCCACTTT.

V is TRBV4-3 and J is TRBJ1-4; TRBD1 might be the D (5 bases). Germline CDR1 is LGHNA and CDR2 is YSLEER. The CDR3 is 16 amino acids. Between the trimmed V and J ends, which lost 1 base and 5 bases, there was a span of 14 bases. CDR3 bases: TGCGCCAGCAGCCAAGGGTTGGGCAGGGCAAATGAAAAACTGTTTTTT. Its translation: CASSQGLGRANEKLFF.

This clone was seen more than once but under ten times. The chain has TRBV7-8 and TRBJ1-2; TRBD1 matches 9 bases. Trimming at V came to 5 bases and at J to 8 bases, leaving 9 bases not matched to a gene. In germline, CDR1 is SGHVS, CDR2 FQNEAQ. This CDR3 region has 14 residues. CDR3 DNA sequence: TGTGCCAGCAGCACGGGACAGGGCATTCGCGGCTACACCTTC. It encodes CASSTGQGIRGYTF.

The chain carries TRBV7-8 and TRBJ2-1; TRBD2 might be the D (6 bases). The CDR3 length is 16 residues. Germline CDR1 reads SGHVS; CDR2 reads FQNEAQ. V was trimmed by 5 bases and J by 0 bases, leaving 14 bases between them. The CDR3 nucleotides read TGTGCCAGCAGCCCAAGGGACTCGAGCTCCTACAATGAGCAGTTCTTC. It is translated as CASSPRDSSSYNEQFF.

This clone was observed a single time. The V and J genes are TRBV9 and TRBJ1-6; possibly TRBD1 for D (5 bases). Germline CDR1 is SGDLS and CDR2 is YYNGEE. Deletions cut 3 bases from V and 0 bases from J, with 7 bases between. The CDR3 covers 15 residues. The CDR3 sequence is CASSADSSYNSPLHF. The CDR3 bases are TGTGCCAGCAGCGCCGACAGCTCCTATAATTCACCCCTCCACTTT. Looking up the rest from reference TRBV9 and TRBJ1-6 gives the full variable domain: DSGVTQTPKHLITATGQRVTLRCSPRSGDLSVYWYQQSLDQGLQFLIQYYNGEERAKGNILERFSAQQFPDLHSELNLSSLELGDSALYFCASSADSSYNSPLHFGNGTRLTVT.

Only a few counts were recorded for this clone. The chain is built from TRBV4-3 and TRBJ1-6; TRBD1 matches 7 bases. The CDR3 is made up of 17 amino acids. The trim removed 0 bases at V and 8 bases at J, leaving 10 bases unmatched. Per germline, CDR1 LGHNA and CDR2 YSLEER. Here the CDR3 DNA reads TGCGCCAGCAGCCAAGAATTTCCCCGGGGGACAGATTCACCCCTCCACTTT. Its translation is CASSQEFPRGTDSPLHF.

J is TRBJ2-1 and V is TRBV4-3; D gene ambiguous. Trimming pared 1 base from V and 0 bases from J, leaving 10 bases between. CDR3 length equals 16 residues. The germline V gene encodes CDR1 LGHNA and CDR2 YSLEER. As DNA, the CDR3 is TGCGCCAGCAGCCAAGGAGGCAGTGGCTCCTACAATGAGCAGTTCTTC. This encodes CASSQGGSGSYNEQFF.

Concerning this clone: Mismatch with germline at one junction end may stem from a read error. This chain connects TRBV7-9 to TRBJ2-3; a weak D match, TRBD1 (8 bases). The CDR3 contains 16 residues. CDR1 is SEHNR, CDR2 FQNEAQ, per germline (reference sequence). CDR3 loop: CASSLADRVSTDTQYF. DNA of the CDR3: TGTGCCAGCAGCCTAGCGGACAGGGTCAGCACAGATACGCAGTATTTT.

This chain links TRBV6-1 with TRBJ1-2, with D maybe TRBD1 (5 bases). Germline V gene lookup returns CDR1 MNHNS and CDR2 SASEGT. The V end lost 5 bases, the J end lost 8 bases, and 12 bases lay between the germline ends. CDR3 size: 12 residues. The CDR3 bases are TGTGCCAGCAGTTCAGGGCTGAGCGGCTACACCTTC. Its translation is CASSSGLSGYTF.

The CDR3 coding sequence is TGCGCCAGCAGCTTGGAGGGACAGATCACTGAAGCTTTCTTT. Encoded protein: CASSLEGQITEAFF. V is TRBV5-1 and J is TRBJ1-1; TRBD1 agrees at 7 bases. Looked up from germline, CDR1 is SGHRS and CDR2 is YFSETQ. V gave up 0 bases and J gave up 4 bases; unmatched junction bases: 3. This CDR3 spans 14 amino acids.

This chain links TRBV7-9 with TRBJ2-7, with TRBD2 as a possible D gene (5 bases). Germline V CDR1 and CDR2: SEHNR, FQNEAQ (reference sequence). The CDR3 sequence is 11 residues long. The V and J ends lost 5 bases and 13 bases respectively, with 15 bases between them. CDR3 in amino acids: CASSTGWENYF. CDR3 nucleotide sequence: TGTGCCAGCAGCACGGGATGGGAAAATTACTTC.

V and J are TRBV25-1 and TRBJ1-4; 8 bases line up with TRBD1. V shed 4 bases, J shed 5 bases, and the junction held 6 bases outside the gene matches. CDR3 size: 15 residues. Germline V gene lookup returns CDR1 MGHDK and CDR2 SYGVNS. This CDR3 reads CASSARTGQNEKLFF. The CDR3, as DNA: TGTGCCAGCAGTGCCCGGACAGGGCAAAATGAAAAACTGTTTTTT.

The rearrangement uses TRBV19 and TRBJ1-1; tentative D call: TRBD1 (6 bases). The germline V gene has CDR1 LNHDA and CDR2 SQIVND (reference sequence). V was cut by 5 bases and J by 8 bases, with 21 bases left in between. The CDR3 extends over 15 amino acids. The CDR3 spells CASSPTLGGATEAFF. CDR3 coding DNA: TGTGCCAGTAGTCCGACGCTGGGGGGGGCTACCGAAGCTTTCTTT. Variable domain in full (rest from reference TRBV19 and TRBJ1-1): DGGITQSPKYLFRKEGQNVTLSCEQNLNHDAMYWYRQDPGQGLRLIYYSQIVNDFQKGDIAEGYSVSREKKESFPLTVTSAQKNPTAFYLCASSPTLGGATEAFFGQGTRLTVV.